The rows below give T cell receptor beta chains drawn from one sample of a study of blood T cell repertoires in COVID-19. The protocol was immunoSEQ multiplex PCR, while the TCRdb copy is restricted to in-frame clones and leaves out a portion. The sample includes 120,000 to 150,000 clones, roughly 87% of them seen just once. Sequenced sample: peripheral blood. These receptors were collected from a woman in her forties or fifties with acute or convalescent COVID-19. The CDR3 runs from the conserved cysteine through the conserved F or W. D genes are given only for firm matches. Not every row has a clone size; where given, it reads once, few, many or a size class.

CASSLGGTGNTIYF | TGCGCCAGCAGCTTGGGAGGTACGGGAAACACCATATATTTT | - | - | TRBJ1-3 | TRBV5-1
CASSTPSGRAQDTQYF | TGTGCCAGTAGTACCCCCAGCGGGAGGGCCCAAGATACGCAGTATTTT | TRBD2 | once | TRBJ2-3 | TRBV19
CASSSLAGGYYNEQFF | TGCGCCAGCAGTAGTCTAGCGGGGGGGTACTACAATGAGCAGTTCTTC | TRBD2 | - | TRBJ2-1 | TRBV5-1
CASSAFDRANTEAFF | TGTGCCAGTAGTGCCTTCGACAGGGCGAACACTGAAGCTTTCTTT | TRBD1 | - | TRBJ1-1 | TRBV19
CASSPFLAGASSYNEQFF | TGCGCCAGCAGCCCTTTCCTAGCGGGGGCCAGCTCCTACAATGAGCAGTTCTTC | TRBD2 | - | TRBJ2-1 | TRBV5-1
CASSFLGQGTEAFF | TGTGCCAGCAGCTTCTTAGGACAGGGCACTGAAGCTTTCTTT | TRBD1 | once | TRBJ1-1 | TRBV5-6
CASSQDLNTEAFF | TGTGCCAGCAGCCAAGACCTTAACACTGAAGCTTTCTTT | - | - | TRBJ1-1 | TRBV14
CASRLRSSGGGKTDTQYF | TGTGCAAGTCGCTTACGATCATCGGGCGGAGGAAAAACAGATACGCAGTATTTT | - | few | TRBJ2-3 | TRBV12-2
CASSELETGHSPLHF | TGTGCCAGCAGTGAACTGGAGACAGGGCACTCACCCCTCCACTTT | TRBD1 | few | TRBJ1-6 | TRBV2
CASREGTGWGYEQYF | TGTGCCAGCAGGGAGGGGACAGGGTGGGGATACGAGCAGTACTTC | TRBD1 | - | TRBJ2-7 | TRBV6-1
CASTNPGQANYGYTF | TGTGCCAGTACCAATCCGGGACAGGCTAACTATGGCTACACCTTC | TRBD1 | - | TRBJ1-2 | TRBV19
CASRGGRHYEQYF | TGCGCCAGCCGCGGGGGGAGGCACTACGAGCAGTACTTC | TRBD2 | - | TRBJ2-7 | TRBV10-2
CATSWGTFSGYTF | TGTGCCACCAGTTGGGGGACATTCTCCGGCTACACCTTC | - | once | TRBJ1-2 | TRBV24-1
CASSPGLAGGPSTDTQYF | TGTGCCAGCAGCCCAGGACTAGCGGGAGGGCCGAGCACAGATACGCAGTATTTT | TRBD2 | - | TRBJ2-3 | TRBV7-6
CASSDSGRGGADTQYF | TGTGCCAGCAGTGACTCGGGGCGGGGGGGCGCAGATACGCAGTATTTT | TRBD2 | once | TRBJ2-3 | TRBV6-4
CAWSVRRGINYGYTF | TGTGCCTGGAGTGTACGAAGAGGGATCAACTATGGCTACACCTTC | - | - | TRBJ1-2 | TRBV30
CASSLGQDRVDGYTF | TGCGCCAGCAGCTTGGGTCAGGACAGGGTGGACGGCTACACCTTC | TRBD1 | - | TRBJ1-2 | TRBV5-1
CASSETGANVLTF | TGTGCCAGCAGCGAGACTGGGGCCAACGTCCTGACTTTC | - | - | TRBJ2-6 | TRBV11-2
CAISRLAGGYNEQFF | TGTGCCATCAGCAGACTAGCGGGGGGATACAATGAGCAGTTCTTC | TRBD2 | once | TRBJ2-1 | TRBV10-3
CASSVGPGVDATNEKLFF | TGTGCCAGCAGCGTAGGTCCAGGGGTTGATGCTACTAATGAAAAACTGTTTTTT | - | - | TRBJ1-4 | TRBV9
CASSFWTGIDQPQHF | TGTGCCAGCAGTTTCTGGACAGGGATAGACCAGCCCCAGCATTTT | TRBD1 | - | TRBJ1-5 | TRBV6-5
CASSLVPGAPNTEAFF | TGTGCCAGCAGCTTAGTCCCAGGGGCACCGAACACTGAAGCTTTCTTT | - | - | TRBJ1-1 | TRBV11-2
CASSLLDRIEAFF | TGTGCCAGCAGTTTACTAGACAGAATCGAAGCTTTCTTT | - | - | TRBJ1-1 | TRBV28
CASSATGQPYEQYF | TGTGCCAGCAGCGCTACCGGACAACCCTACGAGCAGTACTTC | - | - | TRBJ2-7 | TRBV9
CASTRQVANYGYTF | TGTGCCTCTACCCGCCAAGTAGCTAACTATGGCTACACCTTC | - | - | TRBJ1-2 | TRBV30
CSVETGGLDTQYF | TGCAGCGTTGAAACAGGGGGTTTAGATACGCAGTATTTT | TRBD1 | once | TRBJ2-3 | TRBV29-1
CAWSSLARIDTQYF | TGTGCCTGGAGTAGCCTAGCGCGCATAGATACGCAGTATTTT | - | - | TRBJ2-3 | TRBV30
CATSETGLPEAFF | TGTGCCACCAGTGAAACAGGGCTACCTGAAGCTTTCTTT | - | - | TRBJ1-1 | TRBV24-1
CASSPTAGQSPLHF | TGTGCCAGCAGCCCGACTGCAGGGCAGTCACCCCTCCACTTT | - | - | TRBJ1-6 | TRBV7-3
CASSLGGNEQFF | TGTGCCAGCAGTTTAGGAGGCAATGAGCAGTTCTTC | - | - | TRBJ2-1 | TRBV12-3/TRBV12-4
CASGLLTGGSEKLFF | TGTGCTAGTGGTTTGTTAACAGGGGGCAGTGAAAAACTGTTTTTT | TRBD1 | - | TRBJ1-4 | TRBV12-5
CASSYLAGETGELFF | TGTGCCAGCAGTTATCTGGCAGGGGAGACCGGGGAGCTGTTTTTT | - | - | TRBJ2-2 | TRBV28
CSVVRQDDTEAFF | TGCAGCGTTGTAAGACAGGATGACACTGAAGCTTTCTTT | - | - | TRBJ1-1 | TRBV29-1
CASSQRPQAAGVPYGELFF | TGTGCCAGCAGCCAAAGGCCCCAGGCGGCGGGGGTACCGTATGGGGAGCTGTTTTTT | TRBD2 | - | TRBJ2-2 | TRBV3-1/TRBV3-2
CASRADRVSEKLFF | TGTGCCAGCAGGGCAGACAGGGTATCTGAAAAACTGTTTTTT | TRBD1 | - | TRBJ1-4 | TRBV27
CASSEGTGVHNSPLHF | TGTGCCAGCTCCGAGGGGACAGGGGTACATAATTCACCCCTCCACTTT | TRBD1 | - | TRBJ1-6 | TRBV18
CASTPGGTYTEAFF | TGCGCCAGCACCCCCGGGGGGACTTATACTGAAGCTTTCTTT | - | - | TRBJ1-1 | TRBV5-1
CASSKNPRTGGNSPLHF | TGTGCCAGCAGCAAGAACCCCCGGACAGGGGGTAATTCACCCCTCCACTTT | TRBD1 | few | TRBJ1-6 | TRBV9
CATSDSRIAGSENEQFF | TGTGCCACCAGTGATTCCCGAATAGCGGGGTCAGAGAATGAGCAGTTCTTC | TRBD2 | - | TRBJ2-1 | TRBV24-1
CASGLMTGSHEQFF | TGTGCTAGTGGTTTGATGACAGGGTCGCATGAGCAGTTCTTC | TRBD1 | - | TRBJ2-1 | TRBV12-5
CASARGFGNTIYF | TGTGCCAGCGCTAGGGGATTTGGAAACACCATATATTTT | - | - | TRBJ1-3 | TRBV6-5
CASSVEQGYQPQHF | TGTGCCAGCAGTGTTGAACAGGGCTATCAGCCCCAGCATTTT | - | few | TRBJ1-5 | TRBV2
CASSQESLPNIQYF | TGTGCCAGCAGCCAAGAGAGTCTACCAAACATTCAGTACTTC | - | - | TRBJ2-4 | TRBV4-2
CASSIGGFTDTQYF | TGTGCCAGCAGCATAGGGGGCTTTACAGATACGCAGTATTTT | TRBD1 | once | TRBJ2-3 | TRBV5-4
CASSLDGRGETQYF | TGTGCCAGCAGCTTAGATGGCAGGGGAGAGACCCAGTACTTC | - | - | TRBJ2-5 | TRBV11-3
CASSQRDRGNEKLFF | TGTGCCAGCAGCCAAAGGGACAGAGGCAATGAAAAACTGTTTTTT | TRBD1 | - | TRBJ1-4 | TRBV3-1/TRBV3-2
CASSLEGMDGYTF | TGTGCCAGCAGTTTAGAGGGGATGGATGGCTACACCTTC | - | - | TRBJ1-2 | TRBV12-3/TRBV12-4
CATSEQTSSYNEQFF | TGTGCCACCAGTGAACAAACAAGCTCCTACAATGAGCAGTTCTTC | - | - | TRBJ2-1 | TRBV24-1
CASSLQETQYF | TGTGCCAGCAGCCTCCAAGAGACCCAGTACTTC | - | - | TRBJ2-5 | TRBV11-2
CASSRVISTGGNEQFF | TGTGCCAGCAGCCGAGTAATTTCGACAGGGGGCAATGAGCAGTTCTTC | TRBD1 | once | TRBJ2-1 | TRBV7-8
CASSLAGAYNEQFF | TGTGCCAGCAGCTTGGCGGGAGCTTACAATGAGCAGTTCTTC | TRBD2 | - | TRBJ2-1 | TRBV7-9